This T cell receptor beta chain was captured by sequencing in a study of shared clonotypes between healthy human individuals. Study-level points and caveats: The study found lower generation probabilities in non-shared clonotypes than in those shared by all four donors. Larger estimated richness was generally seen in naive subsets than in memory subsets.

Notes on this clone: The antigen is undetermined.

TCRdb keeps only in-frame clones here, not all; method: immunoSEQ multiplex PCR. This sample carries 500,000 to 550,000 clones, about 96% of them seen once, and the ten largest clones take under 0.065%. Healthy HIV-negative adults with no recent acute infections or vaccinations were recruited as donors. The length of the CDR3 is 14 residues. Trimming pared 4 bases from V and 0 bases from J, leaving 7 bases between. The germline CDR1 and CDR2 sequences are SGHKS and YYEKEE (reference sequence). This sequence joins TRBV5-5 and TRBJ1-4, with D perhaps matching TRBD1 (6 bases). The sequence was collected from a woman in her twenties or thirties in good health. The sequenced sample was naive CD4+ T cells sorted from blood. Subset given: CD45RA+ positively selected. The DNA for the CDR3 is TGTGCCAGCAGCGACAGGTCAACTAATGAAAAACTGTTTTTT. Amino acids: CASSDRSTNEKLFF.